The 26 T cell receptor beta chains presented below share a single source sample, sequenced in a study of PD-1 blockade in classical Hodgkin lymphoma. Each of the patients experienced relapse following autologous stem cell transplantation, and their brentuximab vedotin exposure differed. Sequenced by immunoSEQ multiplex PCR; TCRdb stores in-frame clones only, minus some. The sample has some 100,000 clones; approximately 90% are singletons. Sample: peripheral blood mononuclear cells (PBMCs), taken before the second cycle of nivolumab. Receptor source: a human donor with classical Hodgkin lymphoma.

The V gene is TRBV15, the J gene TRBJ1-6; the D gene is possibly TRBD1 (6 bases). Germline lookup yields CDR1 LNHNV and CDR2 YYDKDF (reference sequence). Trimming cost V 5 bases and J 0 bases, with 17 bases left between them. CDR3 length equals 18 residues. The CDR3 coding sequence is TGTGCCACCAGCCCCTACCGACAGGCGGACTCCTATAATTCACCCCTCCACTTT. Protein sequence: CATSPYRQADSYNSPLHF.

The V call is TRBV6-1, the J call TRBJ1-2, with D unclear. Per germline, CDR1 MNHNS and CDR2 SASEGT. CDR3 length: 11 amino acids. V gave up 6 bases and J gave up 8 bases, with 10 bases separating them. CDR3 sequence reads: CASRRQAGYTF. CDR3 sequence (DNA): TGTGCCAGCAGGCGGCAGGCAGGCTACACCTTC.

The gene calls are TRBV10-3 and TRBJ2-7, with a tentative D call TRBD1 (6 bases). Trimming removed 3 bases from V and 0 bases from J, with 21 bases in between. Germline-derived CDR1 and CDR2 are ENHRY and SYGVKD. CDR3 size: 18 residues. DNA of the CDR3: TGTGCCATCAGTGACCCCTATCGAGGAGCGGACAGCTCCTACGAGCAGTACTTC. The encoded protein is CAISDPYRGADSSYEQYF.

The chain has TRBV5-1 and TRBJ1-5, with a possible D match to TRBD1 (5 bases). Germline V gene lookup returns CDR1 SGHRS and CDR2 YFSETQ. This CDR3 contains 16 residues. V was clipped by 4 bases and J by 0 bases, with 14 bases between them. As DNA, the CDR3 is TGCGCCAGCAGCGTACCGACAGTTTATAGCAATCAGCCCCAGCATTTT. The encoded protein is CASSVPTVYSNQPQHF.

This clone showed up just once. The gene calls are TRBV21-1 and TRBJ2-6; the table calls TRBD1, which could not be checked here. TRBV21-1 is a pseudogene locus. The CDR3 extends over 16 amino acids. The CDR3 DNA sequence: TGTGCCAGCAGCAAGGTTGGCAGCTCTGGGGCCAACGTCCTGACTTTC. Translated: CASSKVGSSGANVLTF.

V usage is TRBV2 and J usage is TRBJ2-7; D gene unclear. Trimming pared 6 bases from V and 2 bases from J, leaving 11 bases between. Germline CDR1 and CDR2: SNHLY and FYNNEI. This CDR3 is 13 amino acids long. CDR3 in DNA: TGTGCCAGCAGGAACGTCCGCACCTACGAGCAGTACTTC. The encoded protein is CASRNVRTYEQYF.

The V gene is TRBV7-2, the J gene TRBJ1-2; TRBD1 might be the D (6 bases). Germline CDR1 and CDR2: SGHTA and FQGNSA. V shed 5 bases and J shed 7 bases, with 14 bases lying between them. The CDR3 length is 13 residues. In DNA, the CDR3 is TGTGCCAGCAGCACCCACAGGGAGGGTGGCTACACCTTC. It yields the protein CASSTHREGGYTF.

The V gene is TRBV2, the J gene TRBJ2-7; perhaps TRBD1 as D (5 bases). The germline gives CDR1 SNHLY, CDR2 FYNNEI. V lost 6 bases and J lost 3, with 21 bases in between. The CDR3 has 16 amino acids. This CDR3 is CASSPLPRQSNYEQYF. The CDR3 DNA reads TGTGCCAGCAGCCCACTTCCGAGACAGTCGAACTACGAGCAGTACTTC.

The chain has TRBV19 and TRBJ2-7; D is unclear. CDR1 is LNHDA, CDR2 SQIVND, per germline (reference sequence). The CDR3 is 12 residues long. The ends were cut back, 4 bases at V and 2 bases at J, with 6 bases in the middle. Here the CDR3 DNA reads TGTGCCAGTAGTACCCAGCCCTACGAGCAGTACTTC. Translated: CASSTQPYEQYF.

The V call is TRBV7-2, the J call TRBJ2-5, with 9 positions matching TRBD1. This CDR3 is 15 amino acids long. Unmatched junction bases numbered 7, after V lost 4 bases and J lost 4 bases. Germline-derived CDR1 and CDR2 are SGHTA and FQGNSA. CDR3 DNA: TGTGCCAGCAGCTCCCAGACAGGGGGGTCAGAGACCCAGTACTTC. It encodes CASSSQTGGSETQYF. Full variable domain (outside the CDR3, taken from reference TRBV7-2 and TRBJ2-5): GAGVSQSPSNKVTEKGKDVELRCDPISGHTALYWYRQSLGQGLEFLIYFQGNSAPDKSGLPSDRFSAERTGGSVSTLTIQRTQQEDSAVYLCASSSQTGGSETQYFGPGTRLLVL.

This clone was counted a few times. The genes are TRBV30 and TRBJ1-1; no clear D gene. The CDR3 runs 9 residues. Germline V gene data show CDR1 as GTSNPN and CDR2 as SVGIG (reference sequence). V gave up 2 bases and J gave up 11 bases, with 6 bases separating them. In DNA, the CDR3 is TGTGCCTGGAGTCCCTGGGCTTTCTTT. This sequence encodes CAWSPWAFF. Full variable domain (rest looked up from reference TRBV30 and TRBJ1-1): SQTIHQWPATLVQPVGSPLSLECTVEGTSNPNLYWYRQAAGRGLQLLFYSVGIGQISSEVPQNLSASRPQDRQFILSSKKLLLSDSGFYLCAWSPWAFFGQGTRLTVV.

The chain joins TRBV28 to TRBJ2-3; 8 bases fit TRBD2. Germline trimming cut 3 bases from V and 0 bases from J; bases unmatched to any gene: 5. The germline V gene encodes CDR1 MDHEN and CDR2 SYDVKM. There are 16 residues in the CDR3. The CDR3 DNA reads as TGTGCCAGCAGTTTCCCGGGGGGGGCTAGCACAGATACGCAGTATTTT. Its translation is CASSFPGGASTDTQYF.

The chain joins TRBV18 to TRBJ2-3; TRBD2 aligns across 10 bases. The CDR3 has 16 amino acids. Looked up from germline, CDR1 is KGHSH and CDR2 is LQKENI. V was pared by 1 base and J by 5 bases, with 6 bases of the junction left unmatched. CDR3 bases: TGTGCCAGCTCACCACGTCGGACTAGCGGAATAGATACGCAGTATTTT. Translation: CASSPRRTSGIDTQYF.

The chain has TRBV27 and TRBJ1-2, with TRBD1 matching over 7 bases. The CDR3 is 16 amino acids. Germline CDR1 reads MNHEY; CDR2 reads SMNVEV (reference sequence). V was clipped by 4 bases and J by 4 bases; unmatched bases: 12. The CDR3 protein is CASSSASHRGGYGYTF. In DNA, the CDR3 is TGTGCCAGCAGTTCCGCCTCCCACAGGGGCGGCTATGGCTACACCTTC.

The CDR3 bases are TGTGCCAGCAGTTTTGATGCAGCGGGCAATCAGCCCCAGCATTTT. Its translation: CASSFDAAGNQPQHF. The chain joins TRBV28 to TRBJ1-5; no reliable D call. The V end lost 3 bases, the J end lost 2 bases, and 11 bases lay between the germline ends. The CDR3 consists of 15 residues. CDR1 and CDR2 (germline): MDHEN, SYDVKM.

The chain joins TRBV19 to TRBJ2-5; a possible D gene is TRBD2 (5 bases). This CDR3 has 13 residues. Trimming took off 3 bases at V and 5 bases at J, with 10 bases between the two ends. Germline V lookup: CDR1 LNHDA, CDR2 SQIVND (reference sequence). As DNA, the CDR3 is TGTGCCAGTAGTATCGGTGGGGAGGAGACCCAGTACTTC. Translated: CASSIGGEETQYF.

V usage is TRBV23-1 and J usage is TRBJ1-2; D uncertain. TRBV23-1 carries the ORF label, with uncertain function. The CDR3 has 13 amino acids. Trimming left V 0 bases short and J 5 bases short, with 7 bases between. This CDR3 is CASSQSRLYGYTF. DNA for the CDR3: TGCGCCAGCAGTCAATCTCGACTTTATGGCTACACCTTC.

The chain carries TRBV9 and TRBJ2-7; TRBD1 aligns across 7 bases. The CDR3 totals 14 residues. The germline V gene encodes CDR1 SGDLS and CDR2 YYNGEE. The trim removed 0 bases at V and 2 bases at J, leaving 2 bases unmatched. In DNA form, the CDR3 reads TGTGCCAGCAGCGTAGGGGACAGTACCTACGAGCAGTACTTC. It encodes CASSVGDSTYEQYF.

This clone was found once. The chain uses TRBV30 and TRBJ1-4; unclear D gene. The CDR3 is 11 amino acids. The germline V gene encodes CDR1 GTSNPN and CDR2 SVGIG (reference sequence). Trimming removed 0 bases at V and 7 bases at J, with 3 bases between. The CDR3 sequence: CAWSVFEKLFF. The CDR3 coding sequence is TGTGCCTGGAGTGTATTTGAAAAACTGTTTTTT.

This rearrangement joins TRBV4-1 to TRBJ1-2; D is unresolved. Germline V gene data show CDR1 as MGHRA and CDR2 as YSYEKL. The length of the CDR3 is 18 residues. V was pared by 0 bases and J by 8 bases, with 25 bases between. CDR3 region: CASSQDRPSGQRGSGYTF. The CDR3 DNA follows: TGCGCCAGCAGCCAAGATAGACCCTCGGGCCAGCGGGGTTCCGGCTACACCTTC.

CDR3 bases: TGTGCCAGCAGCTTACAGGGGTCCTACGAGCAGTACTTC. Its translation is CASSLQGSYEQYF. The V gene is TRBV5-5, the J gene TRBJ2-7, with 7 bases fitting TRBD1. This CDR3 is 13 amino acids long. Per germline, CDR1 SGHKS and CDR2 YYEKEE (reference sequence). J was trimmed by 1 base and V by 2 bases; bases with no gene match: 0.

CDR3 protein: CASSLESGGGLETQYF. In nucleotides, the CDR3 is TGTGCCAGCAGCTTAGAATCTGGCGGGGGTTTGGAGACCCAGTACTTC. The genes are TRBV7-9 and TRBJ2-5; 7 bases are shared with TRBD2. Per germline, CDR1 SEHNR and CDR2 FQNEAQ (reference sequence). CDR3 length: 16 residues. Trimming at V came to 1 base and at J to 5 bases, leaving 10 bases not matched to a gene.

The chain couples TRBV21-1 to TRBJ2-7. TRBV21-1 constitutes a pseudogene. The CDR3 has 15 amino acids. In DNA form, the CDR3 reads TGTGCCAGCAGACCCGCTAGGGTCCCTTCCTACGAGCAGTACTTC. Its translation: CASRPARVPSYEQYF.

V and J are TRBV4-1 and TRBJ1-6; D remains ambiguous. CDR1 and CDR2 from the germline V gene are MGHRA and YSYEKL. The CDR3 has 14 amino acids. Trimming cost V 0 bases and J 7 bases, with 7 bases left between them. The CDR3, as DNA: TGCGCCAGCAGCCAAGATAAAAGGAATTCACCCCTCCACTTT. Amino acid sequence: CASSQDKRNSPLHF.

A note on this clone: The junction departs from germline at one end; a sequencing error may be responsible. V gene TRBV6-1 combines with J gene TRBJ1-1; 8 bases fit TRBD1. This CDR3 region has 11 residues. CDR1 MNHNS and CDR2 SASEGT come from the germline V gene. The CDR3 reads CASSESTGGDF. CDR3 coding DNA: TGTGCCAGCAGTGAATCAACAGGGGGGGACTTT.

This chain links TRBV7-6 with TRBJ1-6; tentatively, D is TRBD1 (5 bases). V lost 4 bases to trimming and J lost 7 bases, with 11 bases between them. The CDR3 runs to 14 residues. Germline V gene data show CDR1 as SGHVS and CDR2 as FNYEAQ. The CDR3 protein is CASSSGLNNSPLHF. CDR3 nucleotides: TGTGCCAGCAGCTCGGGACTGAACAATTCACCCCTCCACTTT.